The sequence of this TCR beta chain was determined in a study of T cell repertoires in cytomegalovirus infection. At the level of the study: CMV epitopes used comprised recently identified HLA-C-restricted ones and well-studied HLA-B-restricted ones.

TCRdb redid the calling of the reads with MiXCR, one entry per CDR3 protein. The table lists around 430,000 distinct CDR3 sequences, about two fifths of them singletons. Overall study results and limits: Dominating the ex vivo response were HLA-C-restricted CMV-specific TCR beta clonotypes.

A few counts support this clonotype. The antigen is not known. The specimen was cultured PBMCs, collected from culture after CMV antigen stimulation. The TCR was taken from a human donor in good health (CMV status not recorded). Some clones in this sample may be carry-over from other donors' samples.

CDR3 in DNA: TGTGCCAGTAGTATAAGGGGGCCGGCGAGGGGTTATACTGAAGCTTTCTTT. It specifies CASSIRGPARGYTEAFF. The rearrangement uses TRBV19 and TRBJ1-1; 7 bases line up with TRBD1. The CDR3 has 17 residues. Germline CDR1 is LNHDA and CDR2 is SQIVND (reference sequence). Trimming removed 2 bases from V and 5 bases from J; junction bases left unmatched: 14.